The sequence of this TCR beta chain was determined in a study of regulatory T cells in long-lasting Graves disease. The sample's time point: persistent/refractory GD, antithyroid drugs over 5 years with positive TRAb. PBMCs provided the RNA from which the TCR library was made. Patients of an endocrinology department in Xi'an, China, were included. For TCR beta, libraries came from iRepertoire HTBI primers and Arm-PCR of CDR3 regions. TCRdb redid the calling of the multiplex PCR reads with MiXCR, one entry per CDR3 protein. This table holds some 340,000 distinct CDR3 sequences, 23% found once. CDR1 is ENHRY, CDR2 SYGVKD, per germline. CDR3 length: 14 amino acids. V lost 5 bases, J lost 2 bases, and 5 bases stayed unmatched. Study-wide results and limits: Whereas 1,000 or so public clonotypes were shared by new patients, persistent patients shared more, at 2,500 to 3,500. The study found lower TCR diversity in persistent Graves' patients than in newly diagnosed ones. Persistent disease preferred TRBV28, TRBJ1-2 and TRBJ2-5; new disease, TRBV20-1 and TRBJ2-1.

To note about this clonotype: Its antigen remains unknown.

The specimen was peripheral blood mononuclear cells (PBMCs), collected when the disease was refractory, from a patient treated with antithyroid drugs. This sequence originates from a woman aged 40 to 50 with Graves disease. The chain has TRBV10-3 and TRBJ2-5; 7 bases line up with TRBD2. CDR3 sequence (DNA): TGTGCCATCAGTAACAGCGGGGCACAAGAGACCCAGTACTTC. Translated, it gives CAISNSGAQETQYF.